The T cell receptor beta chain under discussion was sequenced for a study of shared clonotypes between healthy human individuals. CDR3 length: 17 amino acids. Germline V gene sequence: CDR1 SGHNT, CDR2 YYREEE (reference sequence). V dropped 4 bases and J dropped 4; count of bases not matched to a gene: 7. In replicate PCRs of sorted subsets, around 0.2 ug DNA, about 30,000 T cell genomes, was used. The method was immunoSEQ multiplex PCR; TCRdb's version includes in-frame clones alone and lacks a portion of them. The sample contains roughly 2.5 million clones, just over 90% of which appear only once. The sequence was obtained from a man aged 18-30 years in good health. The V call is TRBV5-4, the J call TRBJ2-1; TRBD2 matches 14 bases. The sequencing input was naive CD4+ T cells sorted from blood. The subset denotes: CD45RA+ positively selected. CDR3 residues: CASSPGLAGGFYNEQFF. The CDR3 DNA follows: TGTGCCAGCAGCCCCGGACTAGCGGGAGGTTTTTACAATGAGCAGTTCTTC.